This TCR beta chain was profiled in a study of PD-1 and CTLA-4 blockade in melanoma. CDR3 length equals 15 residues. CDR1 and CDR2 from the germline V gene are MGHRA and YSYEKL. Deletions cut 1 base from V and 0 bases from J, with 9 bases between. The method was immunoSEQ multiplex PCR; TCRdb's version includes in-frame clones alone and lacks a portion of them. The profile shows roughly 30,000 clones, more than 85% of them singletons. By sample share, this clone is medium-sized (0.01 to 0.1%). The rearrangement links TRBV4-1 to TRBJ1-1; D is uncertain. Source: CD8+ T cells from peripheral blood, taken from a patient given anti-PD-1 treatment. This clonotype was sampled from a human donor with melanoma. The CDR3 region is CASSQAASMNTEAFF. DNA of the CDR3: TGCGCCAGCAGCCAAGCTGCTTCGATGAACACTGAAGCTTTCTTT.